This T cell receptor beta chain was sequenced for a study of graft-versus-host responses after intestinal transplantation. Across the study: Recipients obtained multivisceral, liver-intestinal, or isolated intestinal transplants. Anti-thymocyte globulin was used for induction in all recipients, who then took tacrolimus and steroids for approximately 3 years.

Method: immunoSEQ multiplex PCR; TCRdb's copy keeps in-frame clones and lacks some. The table shows roughly 36,000 clones, with under 85% occurring only once. The origin of this receptor is a human patient who received an intestinal transplant, so some T cells may come from the graft donor. The sample was PBMCs, taken about 1,000 days after transplant.

The CDR3 coding sequence is TGTGCCAGCATGGAACGGGAAAGCTCCTACGAGCAGTACTTC. Protein product: CASMERESSYEQYF. This chain joins TRBV28 and TRBJ2-7; D may be TRBD2 (5 bases). CDR1 is MDHEN and CDR2 is SYDVKM in the germline V gene. This CDR3 has 14 amino acids. The V gene lost 7 bases and the J gene lost 0 bases, with 13 bases spanning the gap.